This entry concerns a single T cell receptor (beta chain). The sample originates from a study of control samples from healthy donors and cancer patients. Germline loops: CDR1 SEHNR, CDR2 FQNEAQ (reference sequence). V was shortened by 7 bases and J by 3 bases, with 23 bases between the two germline ends. The CDR3 loop spans 17 amino acids. The data were produced by immunoSEQ multiplex PCR, yet TCRdb's version contains in-frame clones alone and is incomplete. The sample carries 150,000 to 200,000 clones, about 93% recorded once. The sequenced sample was blood. The chain combines TRBV7-9 with TRBJ2-3; a possible D gene is TRBD2 (7 bases). This clonotype was obtained from a man aged 18 to 30 in good health. CDR3: CASTSTLGGLKTDTQYF. The CDR3 coding sequence is TGTGCCAGCACCTCAACCTTGGGGGGGCTCAAGACAGATACGCAGTATTTT.